The 18 T cell receptor beta chains given below trace back to one sample, sequenced in a study of Graves' ophthalmopathy and Graves' hyperthyroidism. As the template, RNA transcripts were used to amplify TCR beta CDR3 regions. The workflow started with a first-round RT-PCR run with HTBI primers and then moved on to a second-round multiplex PCR. A single record per CDR3 protein comes from TCRdb applying MiXCR to the multiplex PCR reads. The sample has approximately 700,000 distinct CDR3 sequences, under 50% seen once. Sequences were obtained from peripheral blood. The source is an adult man with Graves' ophthalmopathy.

This clonotype was seen more than once but under ten times. The rearrangement uses TRBV29-1 and TRBJ2-5, with TRBD1 identical over 8 bases. The junction had 7 bases not matched to a gene; V was cut back by 3 bases and J by 7 bases. The V gene's germline CDR1 is SQVTM and CDR2 ANQGSEA. The CDR3 contains 13 residues. This chain's CDR3 is CSVETGDSGTQYF. DNA of the CDR3: TGCAGCGTTGAGACAGGGGATAGTGGGACCCAGTACTTC.

V usage is TRBV25-1 and J usage is TRBJ2-5; D possibly uses TRBD1 or TRBD2 (5 bases each). The length of the CDR3 is 15 residues. The V gene lost 6 bases and the J gene lost 5 bases, with 19 bases spanning the gap. In germline, CDR1 is MGHDK, CDR2 SYGVNS. The CDR3 DNA reads as TGTGCCAGCAGCTTAGCGAGGCAGGGAGCGGAGACCCAGTACTTC. This gives the protein CASSLARQGAETQYF.

V and J are TRBV10-3 and TRBJ2-6, with TRBD2 matching 12 bases. CDR3 length: 22 amino acids. Germline assignment: CDR1 ENHRY and CDR2 SYGVKD. V dropped 5 bases and J dropped 0; count of bases not matched to a gene: 17. The CDR3 nucleotides read TGTGCCATCAGTTACTCCCGAGGACTAGCGGGACCTGCGAGCTCTGGGGCCAACGTCCTGACTTTC. This encodes CAISYSRGLAGPASSGANVLTF.

A word on this clonotype: One end of the junction is discordant with germline, which a read error may explain. The V gene is TRBV2, the J gene TRBJ2-7; maybe TRBD1 (5 bases). There are 12 residues in the CDR3. Germline-derived CDR1 and CDR2 are SNHLY and FYNNEI. In DNA form, the CDR3 reads TGTGCCAGCAGTGAACAGGGCTACGGGCAGTACTTC. Amino acids: CASSEQGYGQYF.

The chain couples TRBV29-1 to TRBJ1-4, with D possibly matching TRBD1 (5 bases). Germline assignment: CDR1 SQVTM and CDR2 ANQGSEA. V was shortened by 7 bases and J by 14 bases, with 20 bases between the two germline ends. The CDR3 consists of 12 residues. This chain's CDR3 is CSGGGFGSRLFF. The CDR3 DNA reads TGCAGCGGGGGGGGGTTCGGGAGTAGGCTGTTTTTT.

This clonotype was seen ten or more times. This chain's CDR3 is CATSRNPGAEQYF. The CDR3 DNA sequence: TGTGCCACCAGCAGAAACCCCGGAGCCGAGCAGTACTTC. The chain uses TRBV15 and TRBJ2-7; D is uncertain. The CDR3 has 13 amino acids. Germline lookup yields CDR1 LNHNV and CDR2 YYDKDF (reference sequence). The V and J ends lost 2 bases and 6 bases respectively, with 11 bases between them.

This clonotype was counted many times. V gene TRBV19 combines with J gene TRBJ1-1; TRBD1 matches at 8 bases. The germline gives CDR1 LNHDA, CDR2 SQIVND (reference sequence). CDR3 length equals 14 residues. J lost 8 bases, V lost 4 bases, and 9 bases had no gene match. In DNA, the CDR3 is TGTGCCAGTAGTAGTTACGGACAGGGCGGGGAAGCTTTCTTT. Translated, it gives CASSSYGQGGEAFF.

This clonotype was picked up many times. The V gene is TRBV7-2, the J gene TRBJ1-1, with 7 positions matching TRBD1. The CDR3 has 16 residues. Germline loops: CDR1 SGHTA, CDR2 FQGNSA. After removal of 3 bases from V and 1 base from J, the junction contained 8 bases not matched to a gene. CDR3 nucleotide sequence: TGTGCCAGCAGCTTCCAACCGGGACAGAAGAACACTGAAGCTTTCTTT. It encodes CASSFQPGQKNTEAFF.

About this clonotype itself: One end of the junction does not line up with germline, which may come from a read error. V gene TRBV7-9 combines with J gene TRBJ1-2, with 7 bases lining up with TRBD1. The CDR3 sequence is 17 residues long. CDR1 is SEHNR and CDR2 is FQNEAQ in the germline V gene (reference sequence). The CDR3 sequence is CASSEDQTGIGNYGYTF. DNA for the CDR3: TGCGCCAGCAGCGAAGATCAGACAGGGATCGGTAACTATGGCTACACCTTC.

V usage is TRBV9 and J usage is TRBJ1-1; 10 bases line up with TRBD1. The CDR3 spans 14 residues. J was trimmed by 3 bases and V by 6 bases; bases with no gene match: 5. CDR1 SGDLS and CDR2 YYNGEE come from the germline V gene. The CDR3 DNA reads TGTGCCAGCACCGGACAGGGGGGTGACACTGAAGCTTTCTTT. This codes for CASTGQGGDTEAFF.

The chain couples TRBV6-5 to TRBJ2-7, with 13 bases aligning to TRBD2. CDR1 and CDR2 (germline): MNHEY, SVGAGI. The length of the CDR3 is 15 residues. The ends lost 0 bases at V and 5 bases at J; junction bases unmatched: 1. The CDR3 sequence is CASSYSGTSGNEQYF. The CDR3 nucleotides read TGTGCCAGCAGTTACTCTGGGACTAGCGGGAACGAGCAGTACTTC.

This clonotype occurred once. Mismatch with germline at one junction end may stem from a read error. The rearrangement links TRBV25-1 to TRBJ1-6; 9 bases are a match to TRBD1. The CDR3 spans 14 residues. Germline lookup yields CDR1 MGHDK and CDR2 SYGVNS. In DNA form, the CDR3 reads TGTGCCAGCAGTGCAACAGGGGGCGGCTCACCCTTCCACTTT. It yields the protein CASSATGGGSPFHF.

The chain recombines TRBV7-2 with TRBJ1-3, with 7 bases aligning to TRBD1. The CDR3 has 15 amino acids. Germline V gives CDR1 SGHTA, CDR2 FQGNSA. Losses at the gene ends were 5 bases for V and 5 bases for J; bases not matched to a gene: 9. CDR3 coding DNA: TGTGCCAGCAGCACCTACAGGGGCATGAGAAACACCATATATTTT. Protein: CASSTYRGMRNTIYF.

This clonotype was seen ten or more times. The chain recombines TRBV9 with TRBJ1-2, with D unclear. The germline V gene encodes CDR1 SGDLS and CDR2 YYNGEE. The germline V and J ends were trimmed by 1 base and 0 bases, with 7 bases remaining between them. This CDR3 spans 14 amino acids. CDR3 sequence (DNA): TGTGCCAGCAGCGTAACCACAGCTAACTATGGCTACACCTTC. Translation gives CASSVTTANYGYTF.

The chain links TRBV2 to TRBJ2-3, with a tentative D call TRBD1 (5 bases). This CDR3 region has 14 residues. V lost 7 bases and J lost 0, with 11 bases in between. The germline V gene encodes CDR1 SNHLY and CDR2 FYNNEI. The chain's CDR3 is CASKQAISTDTQYF. CDR3 sequence (DNA): TGTGCCAGCAAACAGGCGATTAGCACAGATACGCAGTATTTT.

This clonotype was seen just once. One end of the junction fails to match germline, which may point to a read error. The chain combines TRBV4-1 with TRBJ1-5; 7 nucleotides line up with TRBD1. CDR3 length: 16 residues. Germline-derived CDR1 and CDR2 are MGHRA and YSYEKL. The CDR3 nucleotides are TGTGCCAGCAGCCAAGATGGTGGACAGGACAATCAGCCCCAGCATTTT. It translates to CASSQDGGQDNQPQHF.

This chain connects TRBV24-1 to TRBJ1-5; the D gene is possibly TRBD1 (5 bases). The CDR3 has 15 amino acids. Germline V gives CDR1 KGHDR, CDR2 SFDVKD. With 3 bases removed from V and 1 base from J, the gap between germline ends came to 9 bases. CDR3 DNA: TGTGCCACCAGTGATGGGGGAGTAAGCAATCAGCCCCAGCATTTT. As protein: CATSDGGVSNQPQHF.

The chain carries TRBV19 and TRBJ1-6; maybe TRBD1 (6 bases). The germline V gene has CDR1 LNHDA and CDR2 SQIVND (reference sequence). V lost 5 bases to trimming and J lost 10 bases, with 12 bases between them. The CDR3 is 13 residues long. CDR3 nucleotides: TGTGCCAGTAGTGCGACAGGTAGCTCACCCCTCCACTTT. Encoded protein: CASSATGSSPLHF.